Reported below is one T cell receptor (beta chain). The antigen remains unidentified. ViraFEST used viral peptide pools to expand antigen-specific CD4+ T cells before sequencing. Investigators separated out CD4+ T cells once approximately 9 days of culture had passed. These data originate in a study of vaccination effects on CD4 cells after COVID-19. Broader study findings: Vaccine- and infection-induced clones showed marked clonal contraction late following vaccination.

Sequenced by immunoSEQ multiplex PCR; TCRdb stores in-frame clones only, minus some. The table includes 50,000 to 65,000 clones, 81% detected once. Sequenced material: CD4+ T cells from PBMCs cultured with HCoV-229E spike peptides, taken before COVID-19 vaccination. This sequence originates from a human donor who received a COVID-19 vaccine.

The CDR3 region is CASSYSKRTPNEQYV. In nucleotides, the CDR3 is TGTGCCAGCAGTTACTCGAAACGGACCCCTAACGAGCAGTACGTC. The gene calls are TRBV6-5 and TRBJ2-7, with D unresolved. V gave up 0 bases and J gave up 5 bases, with 14 bases separating them. From germline, CDR1 is MNHEY and CDR2 SVGAGI. This CDR3 spans 15 amino acids.